This record looks at one TCR beta chain sequence and its context. TCRdb recomputed calls from the RT-PCR reads with MiXCR, one row per CDR3 protein. The repertoire holds over 150,000 distinct CDR3 sequences, with approximately 28% as singletons. This record belongs to a study of patients and donors after allogeneic stem cell transplantation. The clonotype comes from a human donor who was either an allogeneic HSCT recipient or a stem cell or donor lymphocyte infusion donor (not recorded which). It is not recorded whose cells these are; they may come from a transplant donor. The sequencing sample was made of blood, either unsorted or a sorted T cell fraction (not recorded which).

CDR3 sequence reads: CASSQELSYEQYF. The CDR3 nucleotides read TGCGCCAGCAGCCAAGAACTCTCCTACGAGCAGTACTTC. The chain is built from TRBV4-3 and TRBJ2-7; D ambiguous. The V end lost 0 bases, the J end lost 0 bases, and 3 bases lay between the germline ends. The germline V gene encodes CDR1 LGHNA and CDR2 YSLEER. This CDR3 region has 13 residues.